Listed below are T cell receptor beta chains from one sample, sequenced in a study of radiotherapy plus CTLA-4 blockade in lung cancer. This table comes from immunoSEQ multiplex PCR, and its TCRdb copy is limited to in-frame clones, with some not included. The sample shows 60,000 to 75,000 clones, 65% to 85% of them seen only once. The sequences come from peripheral blood, collected from a patient treated with radiotherapy plus ipilimumab. The receptors here all came from a human donor with non-small cell lung cancer whose response to radiotherapy plus ipilimumab could not be evaluated. Some clones in this sample may be carry-over from other donors' samples. Each CDR3 is given with its conserved first and last residue. D genes are given only for firm matches. Clone sizes are given selectively: once, few, many, or a class where the clone is expanded.

abundance | j_gene | v_gene | d_gene | CDR3nt | CDR3aa
- | TRBJ2-1 | TRBV4-2 | TRBD2 | TGTGCCAGCAGCCAAGGTCCACTAGCGGGGGCCTTTTACAATGAGCAGTTCTTC | CASSQGPLAGAFYNEQFF
- | TRBJ1-2 | TRBV5-1 | - | TGCGCCAGCAGCTTTTTAGGGGATGGCTACACCTTC | CASSFLGDGYTF
- | TRBJ1-2 | TRBV7-9 | TRBD1 | TGTGCCAGCAGCCCGAGCCGGGGACAGGGAGCTAACTATGGCTACACCTTC | CASSPSRGQGANYGYTF
- | TRBJ2-5 | TRBV5-1 | - | TGCGCCAGCAGCCCCGCAGACTACAAAGATCAAGAGACCCAGTACTTC | CASSPADYKDQETQYF
once | TRBJ1-2 | TRBV19 | TRBD1 | TGTGCCAGTAGTATAGACTCCCTGACAGGGAGAGGCTACACCTTC | CASSIDSLTGRGYTF
once | TRBJ2-3 | TRBV11-1 | - | TGTGCCAGCAGCTTAAGCGGGCAGGTTAGAGATACGCAGTATTTT | CASSLSGQVRDTQYF
- | TRBJ2-5 | TRBV12-5 | TRBD2 | TGTGCTAGTGGTATGAATAGCGGGGGGGCAGAGACCCAGTACTTC | CASGMNSGGAETQYF
- | TRBJ2-7 | TRBV5-6 | TRBD1 | TGTGCCAGCAGCTTGGGACAGGGTCCCGAGCAGTACTTC | CASSLGQGPEQYF
- | TRBJ1-1 | TRBV28 | TRBD1 | TGTGCCAGCAGTTTGCCCACAGGGGGCACTGAAGCTTTCTTT | CASSLPTGGTEAFF
- | TRBJ1-1 | TRBV6-5 | - | TGTGCCAGCAGTTACTCTTATTATAGCTCGGCCACTGAAGCTTTCTTT | CASSYSYYSSATEAFF